The text below deals with one T cell receptor (beta chain). No antigen is known for it. Produced via immunoSEQ multiplex PCR; TCRdb's table is partial and in-frame only. Of 15,000 to 20,000 clones in the sample, approximately 82% are singletons; the top ten hold 34%. The data belong to a study of T cells in localized non-small cell lung cancer. Notes on the study in general: When the top 100 tumor clones were examined, a median around 50 of them also appeared in the adjacent lung, which was paired and uninvolved. Only one tumor region went through sequencing, so heterogeneity may still be there. Adjacent uninvolved lung had the highest clonality, suggesting focused antigen responses.

This receptor was obtained from a male donor at least 60 years old with stage III lung adenocarcinoma. The material sequenced was peripheral blood, taken before any cancer treatment.

The CDR3 DNA is TGTGCCAGTAGTGTGGACAGGGGCAATCAGCCCCAGCATTTT. It is translated as CASSVDRGNQPQHF. V gene TRBV19 combines with J gene TRBJ1-5, with 8 bases fitting TRBD1. With 5 bases clipped from V and 2 bases from J, the junction kept 2 bases outside the gene matches. The germline gives CDR1 LNHDA, CDR2 SQIVND (reference sequence). The CDR3 has 14 residues.